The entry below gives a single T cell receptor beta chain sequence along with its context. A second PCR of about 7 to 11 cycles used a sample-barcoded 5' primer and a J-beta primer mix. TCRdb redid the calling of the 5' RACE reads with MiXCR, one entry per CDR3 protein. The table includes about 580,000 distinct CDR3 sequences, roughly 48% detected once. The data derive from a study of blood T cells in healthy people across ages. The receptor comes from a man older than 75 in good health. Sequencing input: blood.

DNA for the CDR3: TGCGCCAGCAGCCAAGATAGGGGCCCCGGATGGCCCCAGCATTTT. This gives the protein CASSQDRGPGWPQHF. The gene calls are TRBV4-1 and TRBJ1-5, with D possibly being TRBD1 (5 bases). From germline, CDR1 is MGHRA and CDR2 YSYEKL. Trimming cost V 0 bases and J 9 bases, with 15 bases left between them. This CDR3 has 15 amino acids.